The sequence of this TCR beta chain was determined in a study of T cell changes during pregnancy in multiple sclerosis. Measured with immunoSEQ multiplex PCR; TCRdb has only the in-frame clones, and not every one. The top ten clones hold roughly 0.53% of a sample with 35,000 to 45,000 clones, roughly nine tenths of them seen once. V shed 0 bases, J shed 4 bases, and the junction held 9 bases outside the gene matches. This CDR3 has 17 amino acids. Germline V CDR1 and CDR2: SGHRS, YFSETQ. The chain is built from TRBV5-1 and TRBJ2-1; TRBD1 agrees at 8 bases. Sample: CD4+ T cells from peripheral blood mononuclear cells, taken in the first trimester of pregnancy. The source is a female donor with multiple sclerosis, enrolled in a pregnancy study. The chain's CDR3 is CASSLGQGAIVYNEQFF. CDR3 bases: TGCGCCAGCAGCTTGGGTCAGGGGGCGATTGTATACAATGAGCAGTTCTTC.